The TCR beta chain under discussion was sequenced for a study of T cells in Graves' hyperthyroidism and ophthalmopathy. Points from the study as a whole: In the blood, most expanded thyroid clonotypes above 0.001 appeared as well.

Researchers amplified the TCR beta CDR3 regions from RNA transcripts. Initially, a first-round RT-PCR of the TCR CDR3 employed the HTBI primer set. MiXCR, applied by TCRdb to the multiplex PCR reads, yields one record per CDR3 protein. Here the sample spans fewer than 650,000 distinct CDR3 sequences, approximately 15% being singletons. CDR3 length: 18 amino acids. With V trimmed by 4 bases and J by 2 bases, 9 bases remained unmatched. Germline values: CDR1 SEHNR, CDR2 FQNEAQ (reference sequence). With regard to this clonotype: The antigen is not known.

Out of approximately 9.9 ml of fresh peripheral blood came the PBMCs. What was sequenced was blood. The chain uses TRBV7-9 and TRBJ2-3; TRBD2 matches 13 bases. This TCR was sampled from a woman in her late teens or twenties with Graves' ophthalmopathy. CDR3 sequence reads: CASSSPSGLAGDTDTQYF. The CDR3 DNA is TGTGCCAGCAGCTCTCCCTCCGGACTAGCGGGAGACACAGATACGCAGTATTTT.